The T cell receptor beta chain described here comes from a study of cytomegalovirus exposure and HLA in healthy donors. Study in general: Genotyping showed around 80% of roughly 400 donors falling in the Caucasian-associated ancestry cluster.

A few counts support this clone. The antigen remains undetermined. Findings and limits, study-wide: Sequencing depth roughly uniform across donors was assumed in presence/absence analyses. Later, TCR association rates were found to vary by HLA locus, highest for DRB1 and lowest for HLA-C.

13 Jbeta primers and 60 Vbeta primers were used for the PCR. Assay: immunoSEQ multiplex PCR; the TCRdb copy retains only in-frame clones and omits some. Here the sample spans more than 100,000 clones, about 71% being singletons. This receptor was identified in a woman aged 50 to 60 in good health and CMV-seronegative. Sequences were obtained from PBMCs.

The DNA of the CDR3 is TGTGCCACCAGCAGAGATCTGCGTAGTCTAGCGGGCTCCTACAATGAGCAGTTCTTC. Residues: CATSRDLRSLAGSYNEQFF. The chain employs TRBV15 and TRBJ2-1; 8 bases are a match to TRBD2. This CDR3 is built from 19 residues. V trimming: 0 bases; J trimming: 0 bases; junction bases outside the gene matches: 10. Germline V CDR1 and CDR2: LNHNV, YYDKDF (reference sequence). Full variable domain (outside the CDR3, taken from reference TRBV15 and TRBJ2-1): DAMVIQNPRYQVTQFGKPVTLSCSQTLNHNVMYWYQQKSSQAPKLLFHYYDKDFNNEADTPDNFQSRRPNTSFCFLDIRSPGLGDTAMYLCATSRDLRSLAGSYNEQFFGPGTRLTVL.